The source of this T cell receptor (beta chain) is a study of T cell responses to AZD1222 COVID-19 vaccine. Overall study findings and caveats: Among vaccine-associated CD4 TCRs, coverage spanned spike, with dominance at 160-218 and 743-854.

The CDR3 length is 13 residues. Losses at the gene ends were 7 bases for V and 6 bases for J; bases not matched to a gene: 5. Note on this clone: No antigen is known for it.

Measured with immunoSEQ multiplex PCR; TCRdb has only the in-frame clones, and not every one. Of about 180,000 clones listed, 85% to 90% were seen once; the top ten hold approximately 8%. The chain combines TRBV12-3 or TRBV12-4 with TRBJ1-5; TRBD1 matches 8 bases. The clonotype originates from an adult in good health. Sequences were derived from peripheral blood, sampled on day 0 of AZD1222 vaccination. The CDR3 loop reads CASTGQGGQPQHF. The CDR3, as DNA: TGTGCCAGCACCGGACAGGGAGGTCAGCCCCAGCATTTT.